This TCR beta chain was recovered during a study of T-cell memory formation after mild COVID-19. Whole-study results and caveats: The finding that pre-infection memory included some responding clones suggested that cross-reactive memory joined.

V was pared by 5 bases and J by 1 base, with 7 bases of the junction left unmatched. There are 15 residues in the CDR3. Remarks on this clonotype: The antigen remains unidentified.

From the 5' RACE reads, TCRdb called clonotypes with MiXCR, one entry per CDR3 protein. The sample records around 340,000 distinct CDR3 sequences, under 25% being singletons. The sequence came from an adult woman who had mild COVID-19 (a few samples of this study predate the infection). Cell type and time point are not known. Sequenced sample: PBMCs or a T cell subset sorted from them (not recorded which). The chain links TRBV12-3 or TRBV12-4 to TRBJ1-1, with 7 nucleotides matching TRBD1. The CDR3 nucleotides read TGTGCCAGCAGTCTAGGGGGCGCGGGGAACACTGAAGCTTTCTTT. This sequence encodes CASSLGGAGNTEAFF.